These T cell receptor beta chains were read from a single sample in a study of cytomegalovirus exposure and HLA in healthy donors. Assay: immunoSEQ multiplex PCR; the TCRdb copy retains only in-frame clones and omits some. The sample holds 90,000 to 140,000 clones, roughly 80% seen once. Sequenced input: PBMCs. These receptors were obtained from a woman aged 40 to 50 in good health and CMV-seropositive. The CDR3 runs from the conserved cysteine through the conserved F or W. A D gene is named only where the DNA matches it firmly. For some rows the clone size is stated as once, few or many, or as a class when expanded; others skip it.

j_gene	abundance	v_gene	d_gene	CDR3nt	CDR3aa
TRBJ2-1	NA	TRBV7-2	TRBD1	TGTGCCAGCAGCCGCTCTGGGACAGGGGTCTACAATGAGCAGTTCTTC	CASSRSGTGVYNEQFF
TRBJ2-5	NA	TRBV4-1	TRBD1	TGCGCCAGCAGCCAAAAGACAGGGTTCCTGGAGACCCAGTACTTC	CASSQKTGFLETQYF
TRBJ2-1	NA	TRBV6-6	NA	TGTGCCAGCAGTTACTCCTCAGGTAACAATGAGCAGTTCTTC	CASSYSSGNNEQFF
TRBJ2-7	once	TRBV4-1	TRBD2	TGCGCCAGCAGCCAAGGCCGAAGGGCGGGAGGGTACCCCGAGCAGTACTTC	CASSQGRRAGGYPEQYF
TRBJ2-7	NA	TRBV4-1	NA	TGCGCCAGCAGCCAAGGATACTCCACGTACGAGCAGTACTTC	CASSQGYSTYEQYF
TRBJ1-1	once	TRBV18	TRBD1	TGTGCCAGCTCGCCGAGACAGGGGTCGGGCGCTGAAGCTTTCTTT	CASSPRQGSGAEAFF
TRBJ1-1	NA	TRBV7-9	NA	TGTGCCAGCAGCTTCGTGGGGCGGAACCGACTGAACACTGAAGCTTTCTTT	CASSFVGRNRLNTEAFF
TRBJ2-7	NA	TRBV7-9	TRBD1	TGTGCCAGCAGCTACCGGGACAGGGGTTCCTACGAGCAGTACTTC	CASSYRDRGSYEQYF
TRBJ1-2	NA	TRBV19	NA	TGTGCCAGTAGTATAGAGGGGCAGCCTTTGGATGGCTACACCTTC	CASSIEGQPLDGYTF
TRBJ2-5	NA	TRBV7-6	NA	TGTGCCAGCAGCAGCTGGGGCGTTGGGGAGACCCAGTACTTC	CASSSWGVGETQYF
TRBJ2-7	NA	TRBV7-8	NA	TGTGCCAGCAGCTTATTGTATGAGCAGTACTTC	CASSLLYEQYF
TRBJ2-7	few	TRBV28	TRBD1	TGTGCCAGCAGTTTAGGGACAGGGTTCCCCCGGAGCTCCTACGAGCAGTACTTC	CASSLGTGFPRSSYEQYF
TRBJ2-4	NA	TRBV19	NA	TGTGCCAGTAGTAGGGGCGCAAACATTCAGTACTTC	CASSRGANIQYF
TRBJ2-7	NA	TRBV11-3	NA	TGTGCCAGCAGCTCTAGGACAGTCGAGCAGTACTTC	CASSSRTVEQYF
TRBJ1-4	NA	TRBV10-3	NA	TGTGCCATCAGTGACAGGTCGAAGATAGCTAATGAAAAACTGTTTTTT	CAISDRSKIANEKLFF
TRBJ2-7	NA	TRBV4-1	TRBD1	TGCGCCAGCAGCCAACTCTCTTTGGGACAGGTCTACGAGCAGTACTTC	CASSQLSLGQVYEQYF
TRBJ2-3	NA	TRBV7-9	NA	TGTGCCAGCAGCTTAGGCGTAGCAGATACGCAGTATTTT	CASSLGVADTQYF
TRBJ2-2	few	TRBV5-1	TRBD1	TGCGCCAGCAGCTGGACAGGGGGAAACGGGGAGCTGTTTTTT	CASSWTGGNGELFF
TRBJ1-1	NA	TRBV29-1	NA	TGCAGCGCGGGGATTTCGCGGGCTTTCTTT	CSAGISRAFF
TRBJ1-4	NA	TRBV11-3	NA	TGTGCCAGCAGCTTAGAACGGCCAGGGGAAGCCCCGAATAATGAAAAACTGTTTTTT	CASSLERPGEAPNNEKLFF
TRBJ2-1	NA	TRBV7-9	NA	TGTGCCAGCAGCTTAAAAAGGGGCAGGCTGTACAATGAGCAGTTCTTC	CASSLKRGRLYNEQFF
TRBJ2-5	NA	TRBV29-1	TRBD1	TGCAGTGCCGACAGGGGTGAGACCCAGTACTTC	CSADRGETQYF
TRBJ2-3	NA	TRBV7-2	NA	TGTGCCAGCAGCTTGAGATTGGCGAGGGGACTCGCCACAGATACGCAGTATTTT	CASSLRLARGLATDTQYF
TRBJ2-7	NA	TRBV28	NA	TGTGCCAGCAGCCCCGGGGTCCCCTACGAGCAGTACTTC	CASSPGVPYEQYF
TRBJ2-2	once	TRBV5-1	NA	TGCGCCAGCAGGTGGGGGCCTCCTTCGAACACCGGGGAGCTGTTTTTT	CASRWGPPSNTGELFF
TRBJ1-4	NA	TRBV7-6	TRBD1	TGTGCCAGCAGCCTTCGAGGACAGGGACTGTTTTTT	CASSLRGQGLFF
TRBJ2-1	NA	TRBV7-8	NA	TGTGCCAGCAGTCCAATCCGTAGGAGCTCCTACAATGAGCAGTTCTTC	CASSPIRRSSYNEQFF
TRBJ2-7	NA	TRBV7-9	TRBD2	TGTTCCAGCAGCTTAGGTAGCGGGACCTCCTACGAGCAGTACTTC	CSSSLGSGTSYEQYF
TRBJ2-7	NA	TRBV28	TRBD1	TGTGCCAGCACCCATACCACCGGGACAGGACCTTACGAGCAGTACTTC	CASTHTTGTGPYEQYF
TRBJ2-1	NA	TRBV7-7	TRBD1	TGTGCCAGCAGTGAGGGACAGGGGTCTTACAATGAGCAGTTCTTC	CASSEGQGSYNEQFF
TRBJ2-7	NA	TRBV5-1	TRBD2	TGCGCCAGCAGCTTGCATGGGCAGGGACTAGCGGGGGGGCCTGGGGAGCAGTACTTC	CASSLHGQGLAGGPGEQYF
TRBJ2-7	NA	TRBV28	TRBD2	TGTGCCAGCAGGGGACTAGCGGGGAACTACGAGCAGTACTTC	CASRGLAGNYEQYF
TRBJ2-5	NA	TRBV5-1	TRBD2	TGCGCCAGCAGCTTGGGACTAGCGGGGTCCCAAGAGACCCAGTACTTC	CASSLGLAGSQETQYF
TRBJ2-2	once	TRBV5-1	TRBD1	TGCGCCAGCAGTTCTACAGGGGCGAACACCGGGGAGCTGTTTTTT	CASSSTGANTGELFF
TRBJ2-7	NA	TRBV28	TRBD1	TGTGCCAGCAGTCCCAACGGACAGGGGTCTCTCTACGAGCAGTACTTC	CASSPNGQGSLYEQYF
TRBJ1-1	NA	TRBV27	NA	TGTGCCAGCAGTTTGGCTCGGGGATTAAGGAACACTGAAGCTTTCTTT	CASSLARGLRNTEAFF
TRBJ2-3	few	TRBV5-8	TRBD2	TGTGCCAGCAGCTTGGCACTAGCGGGGGCTGGGGATACGCAGTATTTT	CASSLALAGAGDTQYF
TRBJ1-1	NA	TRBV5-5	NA	TGTGCCAGCAGCTTGGCGGACACACTGAACACTGAAGCTTTCTTT	CASSLADTLNTEAFF
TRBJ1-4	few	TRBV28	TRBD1	TGTGCCAGCAGCAGCCCGGGACAGCTTAATGAAAAACTGTTTTTT	CASSSPGQLNEKLFF
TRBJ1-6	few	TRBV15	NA	TGTGCCACCAGCCTAGTCCTCTATAATTCACCCCTCCACTTT	CATSLVLYNSPLHF
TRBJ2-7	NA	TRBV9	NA	TGTGCCAGCAGCGTAGACAGCTCCTACGAGCAGTACTTC	CASSVDSSYEQYF
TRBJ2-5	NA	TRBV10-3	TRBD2	TGTGCCATCAGTGAGTCACAAGTGGTAGCGGGAGGTTACGGGGGAGAGACCCAGTACTTC	CAISESQVVAGGYGGETQYF
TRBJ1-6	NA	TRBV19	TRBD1	TGTGCCAGTGGATTCACAGGGGACAGGGACAATTCACCCCTCCACTTT	CASGFTGDRDNSPLHF
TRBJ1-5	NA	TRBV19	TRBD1	TGTGCCAGTAATAACAGGGGTCTCAATCAGCCCCAGCATTTT	CASNNRGLNQPQHF
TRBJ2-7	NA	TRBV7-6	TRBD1	TGTGCCAGCAGCTCGGGGACAGGCCGCTACGAGCAGTACTTC	CASSSGTGRYEQYF
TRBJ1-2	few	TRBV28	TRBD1	TGTGCCAGCAGTTTAACCCGCGGGACAGGGCCTGGCTACACCTTC	CASSLTRGTGPGYTF
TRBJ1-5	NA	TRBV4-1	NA	TGCGCCAGCAGGCAACAGGGAGGAGGTCAGCCCCAGCATTTT	CASRQQGGGQPQHF
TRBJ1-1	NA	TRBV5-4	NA	TGTGCCAGCAGCCCAGGTTCGAACACTGAAGCTTTCTTT	CASSPGSNTEAFF
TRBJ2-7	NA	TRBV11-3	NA	TGTGCCAGCAGCTTAGGGACTACCTTGTGGCAGTACTTC	CASSLGTTLWQYF
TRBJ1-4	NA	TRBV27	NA	TGTGCCAGCAGTCCTCAGGGGATTAATGAAAAACTGTTTTTT	CASSPQGINEKLFF
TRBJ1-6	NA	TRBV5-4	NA	TGTGCCAGCAGCTACGACTCAGGGTTACCCCTCCACTTT	CASSYDSGLPLHF
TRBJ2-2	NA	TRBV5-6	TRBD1	TGTGCCAGCAGCTTGGGAAAGGGGGCCCCCTTCCCCGGGGAGCTGTTTTTT	CASSLGKGAPFPGELFF
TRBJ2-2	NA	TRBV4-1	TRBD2	TGCGCCAGCAGCCCACAAAAACTAGCGGGAGATAGGGAGCTGTTTTTT	CASSPQKLAGDRELFF
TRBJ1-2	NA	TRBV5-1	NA	TGCGCCAGCAGCGTGGCAGGGAACTATGGCTACACCTTC	CASSVAGNYGYTF
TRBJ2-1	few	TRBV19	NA	TGTGCCAGTAGTAGGGCCCCCGGATACAATGAGCAGTTCTTC	CASSRAPGYNEQFF
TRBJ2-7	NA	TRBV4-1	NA	TGCGCCAGCAGCCAACAATGGGGCCCGCGCAGGTACGAGCAGTACTTC	CASSQQWGPRRYEQYF
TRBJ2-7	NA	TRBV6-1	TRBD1	TGTGCCAGCAGTGAAGCGTGGGGGACAGGGGTATCCTACGAGCAGTACTTC	CASSEAWGTGVSYEQYF